This TCR beta chain was sequenced in a study of blood T cells in healthy people across ages. For the second PCR, which ran for 7 to 11 cycles, a sample-barcoded 5' primer and a J-beta primer mix were used. TCRdb fed the 5' RACE reads into MiXCR, producing one record per CDR3 protein. The sample includes roughly 1,100,000 distinct CDR3 sequences, almost 25% of them seen just once. PBMCs were isolated at a quantity of at least 6 million per sample. A few counts support this clonotype. V was trimmed by 3 bases and J by 9 bases, leaving 15 bases between them. The CDR3 contains 14 residues. These same records also appear under a second study, on T cells of mothers and their children.

The J gene is TRBJ1-5, the V gene TRBV12-3 or TRBV12-4; D gene unclear. This clonotype was obtained from a girl between 2 and 10 years old in good health. The sequencing input was blood. The DNA for the CDR3 is TGTGCCAGCAGTTTTGGGTTAACCTGGGGGCCCCAGCATTTT. Amino acid sequence: CASSFGLTWGPQHF.